The next 19 T cell receptor beta chains were all read from a single sample in a study of blood T cell repertoires in COVID-19. Libraries were prepared by immunoSEQ multiplex PCR; TCRdb keeps only in-frame clonotypes and omits some of them. The sample carries about 140,000 clones, 70% to 80% recorded once. The specimen was peripheral blood. These TCRs come from a woman in her 50s with active or convalescent COVID-19.

V gene TRBV5-1 combines with J gene TRBJ1-4; 10 positions match TRBD1. After removal of 0 bases from V and 7 bases from J, the junction contained 3 bases not matched to a gene. Germline V gives CDR1 SGHRS, CDR2 YFSETQ. The CDR3 extends over 15 amino acids. The CDR3 nucleotides are TGCGCCAGCAGCTTGGACGGGACAGGGGTTGAAAAACTGTTTTTT. Protein: CASSLDGTGVEKLFF.

The V call is TRBV6-6, the J call TRBJ2-3; maybe TRBD1 (6 bases). The CDR3 sequence is 15 residues long. Trimming pared 4 bases from V and 2 bases from J, leaving 13 bases between. Germline assignment: CDR1 MNHNY and CDR2 SVGAGI (reference sequence). The CDR3 nucleotides read TGTGCCAGCAGTTCCAAGGGGGTAGCCACAGATACGCAGTATTTT. Translated: CASSSKGVATDTQYF.

J is TRBJ1-2 and V is TRBV27; a weak D match, TRBD1 (5 bases). From germline, CDR1 is MNHEY and CDR2 SMNVEV (reference sequence). CDR3 length equals 13 residues. Trimming stripped 6 bases from V and 4 bases from J, with 12 bases between. CDR3 DNA sequence: TGTGCCAGCAGCCCACCAGGGTCCTATGGCTACACCTTC. Its protein product is CASSPPGSYGYTF.

V and J are TRBV6-2 or TRBV6-3 and TRBJ1-1; TRBD1 might be the D (5 bases). The CDR3 covers 14 residues. Trimming left V 5 bases short and J 0 bases short, with 10 bases between. Per germline, CDR1 MNHEY and CDR2 SVGEGT. The CDR3 here is CASSAQGLNTEAFF. DNA for the CDR3: TGTGCCAGCAGTGCGCAGGGTCTGAACACTGAAGCTTTCTTT.

The rearrangement links TRBV3-1 (or the pseudogene TRBV3-2) to TRBJ2-5; TRBD2 matches 8 bases. The CDR3 contains 15 residues. V lost 4 bases to trimming and J lost 5 bases; unmatched junction nucleotides: 9. Germline V gene sequence: CDR1 LGHDT, CDR2 YNNKEL (reference sequence). CDR3 region: CASSRRTSRTETQYF. The CDR3, as DNA: TGTGCCAGCAGCCGAAGGACTAGCCGGACGGAGACCCAGTACTTC.

The J gene is TRBJ1-1, the V gene TRBV6-5; D gene unclear. There are 14 residues in the CDR3. The germline V and J ends were trimmed by 7 bases and 4 bases, with 16 bases remaining between them. CDR1 MNHEY and CDR2 SVGAGI come from the germline V gene. The DNA of the CDR3 is TGTGCCAGCACCCGAAGCTTCGAGAGCACTGAAGCTTTCTTT. It is translated as CASTRSFESTEAFF.

The table lists this clone with a few counts. The rearrangement uses TRBV3-1 (or the pseudogene TRBV3-2) and TRBJ2-1; the D is unclear. Looked up from germline, CDR1 is LGHDT and CDR2 is YNNKEL (reference sequence). Trimming cost V 4 bases and J 10 bases, with 14 bases left between them. This CDR3 region has 13 residues. As DNA, the CDR3 is TGTGCCAGCAGCCCCCGCGCATCTTCCGAGCAGTTCTTC. Its protein product is CASSPRASSEQFF.

This clone was recorded a few times. This sequence joins TRBV29-1 and TRBJ1-2, with 8 nucleotides matching TRBD1. The ends lost 4 bases at V and 3 bases at J; junction bases unmatched: 4. In germline, CDR1 is SQVTM, CDR2 ANQGSEA. There are 13 residues in the CDR3. CDR3 residues: CSVAAGGDYGYTF. CDR3 in DNA: TGCAGCGTTGCGGCAGGGGGCGACTATGGCTACACCTTC.

The chain is built from TRBV29-1 and TRBJ1-2; D perhaps matches TRBD1 (5 bases). Deletions cut 5 bases from V and 2 bases from J, with 9 bases between. This CDR3 has 12 residues. Germline V CDR1 and CDR2: SQVTM, ANQGSEA. CDR3 region: CSVSEGNYGYTF. CDR3 coding DNA: TGCAGCGTTTCGGAGGGGAACTATGGCTACACCTTC.

The chain uses TRBV19 and TRBJ1-6; 7 nucleotides match TRBD1. The CDR3 consists of 13 residues. Trimming took 7 bases from V and 10 from J; bases not matched to a gene: 7. Per the germline V gene, CDR1 is LNHDA and CDR2 is SQIVND (reference sequence). The CDR3 nucleotides read TGTGCCAGTACGGAGGGGGCGGGATCACCCCTCCACTTT. This sequence encodes CASTEGAGSPLHF. Using reference TRBV19 and TRBJ1-6 for the parts outside the CDR3, the full variable domain is DGGITQSPKYLFRKEGQNVTLSCEQNLNHDAMYWYRQDPGQGLRLIYYSQIVNDFQKGDIAEGYSVSREKKESFPLTVTSAQKNPTAFYLCASTEGAGSPLHFGNGTRLTVT.

The chain uses TRBV7-2 and TRBJ1-3, with 8 bases that match TRBD1. The V and J ends lost 5 bases and 8 bases, in that order; junction bases with no gene match: 8. The CDR3 length is 14 residues. From germline, CDR1 is SGHTA and CDR2 FQGNSA. The CDR3 DNA is TGTGCCAGCAGCCGTTCCGGGACAGGCTACACCATATATTTT. Translating it yields CASSRSGTGYTIYF.

This clone was recorded only once. The chain links TRBV7-2 to TRBJ1-1, with D possibly matching TRBD1 (5 bases). Per the germline V gene, CDR1 is SGHTA and CDR2 is FQGNSA. The CDR3 runs 14 residues. V was clipped by 3 bases and J by 1 base, with 9 bases between them. In DNA, the CDR3 is TGTGCCAGCAGCTTCGCAGGGTCGAACACTGAAGCTTTCTTT. Residues: CASSFAGSNTEAFF.

The chain has TRBV6-5 and TRBJ2-5; TRBD1 agrees at 7 bases. The last part of the DNA fits TRBJ2-7 better; the J call may be wrong. The germline V gene has CDR1 MNHEY and CDR2 SVGAGI. The CDR3 sequence is 15 residues long. CDR3: CASSYQQGTIYEQYF. In DNA, the CDR3 is TGTGCCAGCAGTTACCAACAGGGGACCATCTACGAGCAGTACTTC.

The rearrangement links TRBV5-4 to TRBJ2-7, with TRBD2 matching over 8 bases. The V segment lost 4 bases and the J segment 0 bases; nucleotides outside the gene matches: 12. The CDR3 loop spans 17 amino acids. Germline values: CDR1 SGHNT, CDR2 YYREEE (reference sequence). The CDR3 nucleotides are TGTGCCAGCAGCCGAACACCCCGGGGGGGGAGCTCCTACGAGCAGTACTTC. Encoded protein: CASSRTPRGGSSYEQYF.

The chain couples TRBV30 to TRBJ2-7; possibly TRBD1 for D (6 bases). This CDR3 is built from 15 residues. Germline loops: CDR1 GTSNPN, CDR2 SVGIG (reference sequence). V was pared by 0 bases and J by 1 base, with 13 bases between. CDR3 DNA sequence: TGTGCCTGGAGTGTAGGGACAAACCCGTCCTACGAGCAGTACTTC. Translated, it gives CAWSVGTNPSYEQYF.

The sample holds a few counts of this clone. The rearrangement joins TRBV6-5 to TRBJ1-1, with TRBD1 matching 12 bases. Trimming cost V 6 bases and J 1 base; bases outside gene matches: 3. Germline values: CDR1 MNHEY, CDR2 SVGAGI. This CDR3 comprises 15 residues. CDR3 sequence: CASRGQGAGNTEAFF. DNA for the CDR3: TGTGCCAGCAGGGGACAGGGGGCTGGGAACACTGAAGCTTTCTTT.

The chain combines TRBV7-9 with TRBJ1-1; maybe TRBD1 (6 bases). Per germline, CDR1 SEHNR and CDR2 FQNEAQ (reference sequence). The CDR3 is made up of 15 amino acids. Trimming pared 5 bases from V and 5 bases from J, leaving 18 bases between. CDR3 residues: CASSTYAGVITEAFF. The CDR3 region has the DNA TGTGCCAGCAGCACATACGCAGGGGTGATTACTGAAGCTTTCTTT.

The chain is built from TRBV6-5 and TRBJ1-1; weak D call: TRBD1 (5 bases). Per germline, CDR1 MNHEY and CDR2 SVGAGI. This CDR3 has 12 amino acids. Deletions cut 5 bases from V and 3 bases from J, with 7 bases between. CDR3 in DNA: TGTGCCAGCAGTCGGGGGGACACTGAAGCTTTCTTT. Protein product: CASSRGDTEAFF.

There are many counts of this clone. V is TRBV2 and J is TRBJ1-1; unclear D gene. In germline, CDR1 is SNHLY, CDR2 FYNNEI. With 4 bases removed from V and 4 bases from J, the gap between germline ends came to 13 bases. The CDR3 extends over 14 amino acids. CDR3 region: CASSGGRTGTEAFF. CDR3 DNA: TGTGCCAGCAGTGGCGGGAGGACGGGCACTGAAGCTTTCTTT. The full variable domain, rest sourced from reference TRBV2 and TRBJ1-1, is EPEVTQTPSHQVTQMGQEVILRCVPISNHLYFYWYRQILGQKVEFLVSFYNNEISEKSEIFDDQFSVERPDGSNFTLKIRSTKLEDSAMYFCASSGGRTGTEAFFGQGTRLTVV.